Listed here are 29 T cell receptor beta chains from one sample, sequenced in a study of CD8 T cells in Susac syndrome. Random hexamers were used to reverse transcribe the RNA input (0.5 to 1 ug). Each CDR3 protein is one row after TCRdb ran MiXCR on the immunoSEQ multiplex PCR reads. This sample has roughly 130,000 distinct CDR3 sequences; approximately 95% occur once, and the top ten carry 0.11%. Sequencing was performed on CD4+ T cells from PBMCs. The origin of the receptors is a human donor with multiple sclerosis.

The V and J genes are TRBV4-3 and TRBJ2-1, with TRBD2 identical over 12 bases. This CDR3 spans 16 amino acids. Per germline, CDR1 LGHNA and CDR2 YSLEER. V lost 0 bases, J lost 4 bases, and 1 base stayed unmatched. The CDR3 here is CASSQDTSGGYNEQFF. The CDR3 nucleotides read TGCGCCAGCAGCCAAGATACTAGCGGGGGGTACAATGAGCAGTTCTTC.

The genes are TRBV20-1 and TRBJ1-1; D is undetermined. The CDR3 runs to 13 residues. Deletions cut 6 bases from V and 0 bases from J, with 11 bases between. Germline CDR1 and CDR2: DFQATT and SNEGSKA (reference sequence). The CDR3 protein is CSASGLMNTEAFF. The DNA of the CDR3 is TGCAGTGCAAGTGGGCTAATGAACACTGAAGCTTTCTTT.

The chain joins TRBV20-1 to TRBJ2-7; tentatively, D is TRBD1 (6 bases). There are 15 residues in the CDR3. The germline gives CDR1 DFQATT, CDR2 SNEGSKA (reference sequence). V lost 0 bases, J lost 1 base, and 13 bases lay in between. CDR3 residues: CSARDLDRSSYEQYF. DNA of the CDR3: TGCAGTGCTAGAGATCTTGACAGGTCATCCTACGAGCAGTACTTC.

J is TRBJ2-7 and V is TRBV28; possibly TRBD2 for D (5 bases). Germline CDR1 reads MDHEN; CDR2 reads SYDVKM. Trimming left V 0 bases short and J 1 base short, with 7 bases between. The CDR3 has 14 amino acids. The CDR3 DNA follows: TGTGCCAGCAGTTTATGGGAGCGGTCCTACGAGCAGTACTTC. This sequence encodes CASSLWERSYEQYF.

This clonotype was detected once. The chain recombines TRBV29-1 with TRBJ1-2, with 11 nucleotides matching TRBD1. Germline loops: CDR1 SQVTM, CDR2 ANQGSEA. The CDR3 extends over 14 amino acids. V lost 7 bases, J lost 7 bases, and 11 bases stayed unmatched. As DNA, the CDR3 is TGCAGCGCCCTACTCGGACAGGGGGCGGGTGGCTACACCTTC. Encoded protein: CSALLGQGAGGYTF.

The rearrangement uses TRBV12-5 and TRBJ1-2; maybe TRBD1 (6 bases). Germline CDR1 is LGHNT and CDR2 is FRNRAP. Trimming took off 4 bases at V and 8 bases at J, with 17 bases between the two ends. This CDR3 has 14 residues. CDR3 protein: CASGSSTGRDGYTF. The CDR3, as DNA: TGTGCTAGTGGTTCCTCTACAGGGAGGGACGGCTACACCTTC.

The chain has TRBV27 and TRBJ2-5; TRBD1 matches at 8 bases. CDR1 is MNHEY, CDR2 SMNVEV, per germline (reference sequence). The CDR3 length is 14 residues. V was pared by 6 bases and J by 0 bases, with 3 bases of the junction left unmatched. DNA for the CDR3: TGTGCCAGCAGCGCAGGGGGCTACCAAGAGACCCAGTACTTC. This sequence encodes CASSAGGYQETQYF.

In this sample, this clonotype turned up once. This chain uses TRBV7-2 with TRBJ2-3; D is unresolved. CDR1 and CDR2 (germline): SGHTA, FQGNSA. The V end lost 1 base, the J end lost 5 bases, and 13 bases lay between the germline ends. This CDR3 comprises 15 residues. The CDR3 loop is CASSLGIITGDTQYF. In nucleotides, the CDR3 is TGTGCCAGCAGCTTAGGGATAATAACCGGAGATACGCAGTATTTT.

CDR3 sequence (DNA): TGCAGTCCCGAGGGACTCACCTACGAGCAGTACTTC. This encodes CSPEGLTYEQYF. The gene calls are TRBV20-1 and TRBJ2-7; a possible D gene is TRBD2 (6 bases). The CDR3 is made up of 12 amino acids. The V and J ends lost 8 bases and 2 bases respectively, with 13 bases between them. Germline V gives CDR1 DFQATT, CDR2 SNEGSKA (reference sequence).

The rearrangement uses TRBV5-1 and TRBJ2-7; a possible D gene is TRBD1 (6 bases). The CDR3 consists of 15 residues. The V gene lost 4 bases and the J gene lost 4 bases, with 18 bases spanning the gap. Germline-derived CDR1 and CDR2 are SGHRS and YFSETQ. The CDR3 DNA reads TGCGCCAGCAGCGCCGGGACAAATCCAACATACGAGCAGTACTTC. Translated, it gives CASSAGTNPTYEQYF.

A word on this clonotype: The final CDR3 position lacks the conserved phenylalanine or tryptophan, pointing to a likely read error. V is TRBV20-1 and J is TRBJ2-1; D gene uncertain. Between the trimmed V and J ends, which lost 3 bases and 3 bases, there was a span of 9 bases. The CDR3 covers 13 residues. CDR1 and CDR2 from the germline V gene are DFQATT and SNEGSKA (reference sequence). The CDR3 DNA sequence: TGCAGTGCTAGTTCCCCGGGCTACAATGAGCAGTTCCTC. This translates into CSASSPGYNEQFL.

The chain is built from TRBV30 and TRBJ1-6; possibly TRBD1 for D (5 bases). The V end lost 4 bases, the J end lost 6 bases, and 10 bases lay between the germline ends. Germline-derived CDR1 and CDR2 are GTSNPN and SVGIG (reference sequence). This CDR3 region has 13 residues. CDR3 nucleotides: TGTGCCTGGACGCGACAGAGTAATTCACCCCTCCACTTT. It specifies CAWTRQSNSPLHF.

For the CDR3, the DNA is TGTGCCAGCAGTTACGAACTGGGGGGGACCCAAGAGACCCAGTACTTC. This codes for CASSYELGGTQETQYF. The V call is TRBV6-2 or TRBV6-3, the J call TRBJ2-5; 7 nucleotides align to TRBD2. Germline trimming cut 2 bases from V and 1 base from J; bases unmatched to any gene: 7. The CDR3 loop spans 16 amino acids. From germline, CDR1 is MNHEY and CDR2 SVGEGT.

The gene calls are TRBV25-1 and TRBJ2-1, with 8 bases fitting TRBD2. V dropped 2 bases and J dropped 6; count of bases not matched to a gene: 9. CDR3 length: 16 residues. Germline V gene sequence: CDR1 MGHDK, CDR2 SYGVNS. CDR3 sequence reads: CASSEGRLAWANEQFF. In DNA form, the CDR3 reads TGTGCCAGCAGTGAAGGACGACTAGCGTGGGCCAATGAGCAGTTCTTC.

This chain links TRBV29-1 with TRBJ1-2, with D possibly TRBD1 on 5 matching bases. From germline, CDR1 is SQVTM and CDR2 ANQGSEA. Trimming removed 7 bases at V and 6 bases at J, with 12 bases between. The CDR3 consists of 11 residues. For the CDR3, the DNA is TGCAGCGACCTACGGGGCGATGGCTACACCTTC. Amino acid sequence: CSDLRGDGYTF. Using reference TRBV29-1 and TRBJ1-2 for the parts outside the CDR3, the full variable domain is SAVISQKPSRDICQRGTSLTIQCQVDSQVTMMFWYRQQPGQSLTLIATANQGSEATYESGFVIDKFPISRPNLTFSTLTVSNMSPEDSSIYLCSDLRGDGYTFGSGTRLTVV.

The chain is built from TRBV27 and TRBJ2-1; 10 bases agree with TRBD2. This CDR3 spans 14 amino acids. Trimming took 7 bases from V and 4 from J; bases not matched to a gene: 4. Germline values: CDR1 MNHEY, CDR2 SMNVEV (reference sequence). CDR3 DNA: TGTGCCAGCAATAGCGGGGGGTGGTACAATGAGCAGTTCTTC. Translating it yields CASNSGGWYNEQFF.

V gene TRBV5-6 combines with J gene TRBJ1-2, with D uncertain. This CDR3 has 11 amino acids. CDR1 SGHDT and CDR2 YYEEEE come from the germline V gene. With 3 bases removed from V and 2 bases from J, the gap between germline ends came to 2 bases. In DNA form, the CDR3 reads TGTGCCAGCAGCTCGAACTATGGCTACACCTTC. It is translated as CASSSNYGYTF.

CDR3 coding DNA: TGTGCCAGCAGTGGTCGTGAAGGTCGGAGCAATCAGCCCCAGCATTTT. It encodes CASSGREGRSNQPQHF. V gene TRBV12-3 or TRBV12-4 combines with J gene TRBJ1-5; D call uncertain. This CDR3 comprises 16 residues. V lost 5 bases and J lost 1, with 15 bases in between.

This chain links TRBV7-9 with TRBJ1-4; D not certain. Germline CDR1 is SEHNR and CDR2 is FQNEAQ (reference sequence). Trimming took off 1 base at V and 8 bases at J, with 11 bases between the two ends. The CDR3 spans 14 residues. The CDR3 DNA is TGTGCCAGCAGCTTAGAGCGGTCGGCGGAAAAACTGTTTTTT. It specifies CASSLERSAEKLFF.

V and J are TRBV7-6 and TRBJ2-5; 13 positions match TRBD2. Germline trimming cut 3 bases from V and 5 bases from J; bases unmatched to any gene: 3. Germline lookup yields CDR1 SGHVS and CDR2 FNYEAQ. The CDR3 contains 15 residues. CDR3 nucleotides: TGTGCCAGCAGCTTGGGACTAGCGGGGATGGAGACCCAGTACTTC. This gives the protein CASSLGLAGMETQYF.

The chain has TRBV7-9 and TRBJ2-7; TRBD1 aligns across 12 bases. The CDR3 has 15 amino acids. With 4 bases clipped from V and 5 bases from J, the junction kept 6 bases outside the gene matches. Germline V CDR1 and CDR2: SEHNR, FQNEAQ (reference sequence). The CDR3 coding sequence is TGTGCCAGCAGCTACCCCGGGACAGGGGGCAACGAGCAGTACTTC. It specifies CASSYPGTGGNEQYF.

This chain joins TRBV19 and TRBJ2-5; weak D call: TRBD2 (6 bases). The V and J ends lost 3 bases and 4 bases respectively, with 12 bases between them. The V gene's germline CDR1 is LNHDA and CDR2 SQIVND (reference sequence). The CDR3 contains 14 residues. The CDR3 sequence: CASSMGGTGETQYF. As DNA, the CDR3 is TGTGCCAGTAGTATGGGTGGGACTGGAGAGACCCAGTACTTC.

V is TRBV5-4 and J is TRBJ2-5; TRBD2 aligns across 11 bases. In germline, CDR1 is SGHNT, CDR2 YYREEE (reference sequence). With V trimmed by 4 bases and J by 4 bases, 3 bases remained unmatched. CDR3 length: 14 residues. The CDR3 reads CASSPSGGRETQYF. The CDR3 DNA reads as TGTGCCAGCAGCCCTAGCGGGGGGCGAGAGACCCAGTACTTC.

V is TRBV12-3 or TRBV12-4 and J is TRBJ1-5; 10 bases align to TRBD1. The CDR3 consists of 15 residues. Losses at the gene ends were 6 bases for V and 2 bases for J; bases not matched to a gene: 4. The CDR3 region is CASSLGQGGNQPQHF. CDR3 sequence (DNA): TGTGCCAGCAGCCTCGGACAGGGGGGCAATCAGCCCCAGCATTTT.

The gene calls are TRBV19 and TRBJ2-7; D is ambiguous. Deletions cut 3 bases from V and 3 bases from J, with 9 bases between. Germline-derived CDR1 and CDR2 are LNHDA and SQIVND (reference sequence). This CDR3 has 13 residues. The CDR3 here is CASSIGVNYEQYF. In DNA form, the CDR3 reads TGTGCCAGTAGTATCGGAGTCAACTACGAGCAGTACTTC.

This chain links TRBV3-1 with TRBJ1-6, with D tentatively TRBD1 (5 bases). The CDR3 is made up of 13 amino acids. The germline V gene has CDR1 LGHDT and CDR2 YNNKEL (reference sequence). V was clipped by 0 bases and J by 13 bases, with 10 bases between them. The CDR3 coding sequence is TGTGCCAGCAGCCAAGATCGGACATTCCCCCTCCACTTT. Its protein product is CASSQDRTFPLHF.

This chain connects TRBV3-1 to TRBJ2-7, with D perhaps being TRBD1 or TRBD2 (5 bases each). The length of the CDR3 is 13 residues. Germline V gene sequence: CDR1 LGHDT, CDR2 YNNKEL (reference sequence). Deletions cut 4 bases from V and 0 bases from J, with 7 bases between. The CDR3 DNA reads as TGTGCCAGCAGCCGGGACGTCTCCTACGAGCAGTACTTC. Translated: CASSRDVSYEQYF.

J is TRBJ2-4 and V is TRBV4-2; 7 bases map to TRBD2. J was trimmed by 7 bases and V by 0 bases; bases with no gene match: 9. The CDR3 has 16 residues. CDR1 and CDR2 (germline): LGHNA, YNFKEQ. CDR3 sequence reads: CASSQEGGGRGNIQYF. In DNA form, the CDR3 reads TGTGCCAGCAGCCAAGAAGGAGGCGGGAGAGGGAACATTCAGTACTTC.

The rearrangement uses TRBV12-3 or TRBV12-4 and TRBJ2-3; 11 bases are shared with TRBD1. This CDR3 contains 17 residues. V dropped 4 bases and J dropped 3; count of bases not matched to a gene: 9. The CDR3 here is CASSWGGQGAKTDTQYF. In DNA form, the CDR3 reads TGTGCCAGCAGTTGGGGTGGACAGGGGGCTAAGACAGATACGCAGTATTTT.